This entry is about one T cell receptor beta chain. Its specificity is unknown. Germline CDR1 SNHLY, CDR2 FYNNEI. The junction had 11 bases not matched to a gene; V was cut back by 10 bases and J by 7 bases. The CDR3 totals 13 residues. This specimen comes from a study of shared clonotypes between healthy human individuals. Study-wide findings and caveats: For sorted subsets, rarefaction showed incomplete sequencing despite large depth. Generally, naive subsets (rather than memory subsets) showed larger estimated richness.

The table came from immunoSEQ multiplex PCR; TCRdb's copy has only in-frame clones and leaves some out. The data hold some 680,000 clones, with less than 80% observed a single time. Sequencing was carried out using memory CD4+ T cells sorted from blood. Subset: CD45RA-negative fraction. This chain links TRBV2 with TRBJ1-1; 8 bases are a match to TRBD1. This clonotype was obtained from a woman under 40 in good health. DNA for the CDR3: TGTGCCACCGGAAAAGGACAGGGCATTGAAGCTTTCTTT. Protein sequence: CATGKGQGIEAFF.